The rows below give T cell receptor beta chains drawn from one sample of a study of a mutant IDH1 vaccine in newly diagnosed glioma. TCRdb keeps only in-frame clones here, not all; method: immunoSEQ multiplex PCR. The sample lists about 32,000 clones; roughly 78% were seen once. Antigens of these TCRs are unknown. The sample was PBMCs, taken from a glioma patient whose treatment included an IDH1 peptide vaccine. The source is a man aged 35 to 55 with glioma. Some clones in this sample may be carry-over from other donors' samples. The CDR3 runs from the conserved cysteine through the conserved F or W. A D gene is named only where the DNA matches it firmly. Clone size is not always given. Where it is, it says once, few, many or a class for expanded clones.

abundance,d_gene,v_gene,j_gene,CDR3aa,CDR3nt
NA,NA,TRBV5-1,TRBJ1-1,CASSLGGDRGTEAFF,TGCGCCAGCAGCTTGGGGGGGGACCGAGGTACTGAAGCTTTCTTT
medium-sized,NA,TRBV5-1,TRBJ1-6,CASSSGTNYNSPLHF,TGCGCCAGCAGCTCCGGGACAAATTATAATTCACCCCTCCACTTT
NA,NA,TRBV6-1,TRBJ1-2,CASSADSYGYTF,TGTGCCAGCAGTGCTGACTCCTATGGCTACACCTTC
once,NA,TRBV19,TRBJ2-5,CASSIRPQVEETQYF,TGTGCCAGTAGTATACGACCGCAGGTGGAAGAGACCCAGTACTTC
NA,NA,TRBV10-3,TRBJ2-5,CAISDQAQETLNF,TGTGCCATCAGTGATCAAGCCCAAGAGACCCTGAACTTC
few,NA,TRBV30,TRBJ1-5,CAWSSGFGQPQHF,TGTGCCTGGAGTTCCGGGTTCGGGCAGCCCCAGCATTTT
NA,NA,TRBV6-5,TRBJ2-1,CASSYEASSYNEQFF,TGTGCCAGCAGTTACGAGGCGAGCTCCTACAATGAGCAGTTCTTC
NA,NA,TRBV18,TRBJ1-6,CASSPETGDSPLHF,TGTGCCAGCTCACCGGAGACAGGAGATTCACCCCTCCACTTT
NA,TRBD1,TRBV2,TRBJ2-7,CASRGDSSYEQYF,TGTGCCAGCAGGGGGGACAGCTCCTACGAGCAGTACTTC
NA,NA,TRBV10-3,TRBJ1-6,CAISESRSGSSPLHF,TGTGCCATCAGTGAGTCTCGGTCAGGAAGTTCACCCCTCCACTTT
NA,NA,TRBV10-2,TRBJ1-3,CASAPRGGRVNTIYF,TGCGCCAGCGCCCCGAGAGGAGGGAGGGTAAACACCATATATTTT
NA,NA,TRBV28,TRBJ1-6,CASSSPGGESPLHF,TGTGCCAGCAGTTCCCCGGGTGGGGAATCACCCCTCCACTTT
few,NA,TRBV30,TRBJ1-1,CAWSVRENTEAFF,TGTGCCTGGAGTGTACGGGAGAACACTGAAGCTTTCTTT
NA,NA,TRBV5-1,TRBJ1-6,CASSLRSTDSPLHF,TGCGCCAGCAGCTTAAGGTCCACTGATTCACCCCTCCACTTT
once,NA,TRBV9,TRBJ1-2,CASSPGPLQEAYGYTF,TGTGCCAGCAGCCCGGGCCCCTTACAGGAGGCCTATGGCTACACCTTC
NA,TRBD1,TRBV19,TRBJ2-5,CASSPGTGALYQETQYF,TGTGCCAGTAGTCCCGGGACAGGGGCCCTGTACCAAGAGACCCAGTACTTC
once,NA,TRBV6-5,TRBJ2-7,CASSRLEGEYEQYF,TGTGCCAGCAGCCGCTTGGAGGGAGAGTACGAGCAGTACTTC
NA,NA,TRBV28,TRBJ1-2,CASSFLDRYGYTF,TGTGCCAGCAGTTTCCTGGACAGATATGGCTACACCTTC
NA,NA,TRBV27,TRBJ1-2,CASRSAGYLWYGYTF,TGTGCCAGCAGATCTGCTGGCTACCTCTGGTATGGCTACACCTTC
NA,NA,TRBV12-5,TRBJ1-6,CASGVEQAPVSPLHF,TGTGCTAGTGGTGTAGAACAGGCGCCTGTATCACCCCTCCACTTT
NA,NA,TRBV27,TRBJ1-2,CASTPGGRSGYTF,TGTGCCAGCACCCCTGGGGGAAGGAGTGGCTACACCTTC
NA,NA,TRBV6-5,TRBJ1-2,CASRSTNTYGYTF,TGTGCCAGCAGATCTACAAATACCTATGGCTACACCTTC
NA,NA,TRBV7-2,TRBJ1-2,CASSSNSYGYTF,TGTGCCAGCAGCTCCAACAGCTATGGCTACACCTTC
NA,NA,TRBV21-1,TRBJ1-2,CASSSPLGYTF,TGTGCCAGCAGCTCCCCCTTGGGCTACACCTTC
NA,TRBD1,TRBV30,TRBJ1-1,CAWSVGYRGNTEAFF,TGTGCCTGGAGTGTCGGATACAGGGGGAACACTGAAGCTTTCTTT
NA,NA,TRBV29-1,TRBJ1-2,CSVASGRPHYGYTF,TGCAGCGTTGCTTCGGGCAGACCCCACTATGGCTACACCTTC
NA,NA,TRBV5-1,TRBJ1-2,CASSLYPSVDYGYTF,TGCGCCAGCAGCCTCTATCCCAGCGTGGACTATGGCTACACCTTC
NA,NA,TRBV9,TRBJ1-1,CASSVGGATEAFF,TGTGCCAGCAGCGTAGGAGGGGCAACTGAAGCTTTCTTT
NA,NA,TRBV25-1,TRBJ2-7,CASSDWGDDPYEQYF,TGTGCCAGCAGTGACTGGGGGGATGATCCCTACGAGCAGTACTTC
NA,NA,TRBV9,TRBJ1-3,CASSGTGSGNTIYF,TGTGCCAGCAGCGGGACTGGCTCTGGAAACACCATATATTTT
NA,NA,TRBV14,TRBJ2-7,CASSRSPGRGTEQYF,TGTGCCAGCAGCCGTTCACCGGGACGGGGGACAGAGCAGTACTTC
few,NA,TRBV4-2,TRBJ1-5,CASSLRAIGGNQPQHF,TGTGCCAGCAGCCTCCGGGCGATTGGCGGCAATCAGCCCCAGCATTTT
once,NA,TRBV9,TRBJ1-5,CASSVGPWFGGGNQPQHF,TGTGCCAGCAGCGTAGGTCCGTGGTTTGGGGGCGGCAATCAGCCCCAGCATTTT
NA,NA,TRBV19,TRBJ2-4,CASSIPQGASKNIQYF,TGTGCCAGTAGTATCCCCCAGGGAGCGTCCAAAAACATTCAGTACTTC
NA,NA,TRBV30,TRBJ2-1,CAWSFGQSSYNEQFF,TGTGCCTGGAGTTTTGGGCAGAGCTCCTACAATGAGCAGTTCTTC
once,NA,TRBV19,TRBJ1-6,CASSEDRSPLHF,TGTGCCAGTTCCGAAGACCGTTCACCCCTCCACTTT
NA,TRBD1,TRBV18,TRBJ2-1,CASSPNWDRAYNEQFF,TGTGCCAGCTCACCCAATTGGGACAGGGCTTACAATGAGCAGTTCTTC
NA,NA,TRBV6-6,TRBJ2-7,CASSFSYEQYF,TGTGCCAGCAGCTTTTCCTACGAGCAGTACTTC
NA,NA,TRBV9,TRBJ2-1,CASSGRDPANEQFF,TGTGCCAGCAGCGGCCGGGACCCGGCCAATGAGCAGTTCTTC
NA,TRBD2,TRBV19,TRBJ2-5,CASSPETSGGQETQYF,TGTGCCAGTAGTCCTGAGACTAGCGGAGGCCAAGAGACCCAGTACTTC
NA,NA,TRBV18,TRBJ1-5,CASSIGTNQPQHF,TGTGCCAGCTCAATCGGGACAAATCAGCCCCAGCATTTT
NA,TRBD1,TRBV6-1,TRBJ2-7,CASTMTGYEQYF,TGTGCCAGCACTATGACAGGGTACGAGCAGTACTTC
NA,NA,TRBV5-6,TRBJ1-6,CASSLWYTNSPLHF,TGTGCCAGCAGCTTGTGGTACACTAATTCACCCCTCCACTTT
NA,NA,TRBV6-1,TRBJ1-1,CASSVGLNTEAFF,TGTGCCAGCAGCGTGGGCCTGAACACTGAAGCTTTCTTT
few,TRBD1,TRBV5-4,TRBJ1-5,CASSLGGGQVPQHF,TGTGCCAGCAGCCTAGGGGGCGGCCAGGTGCCCCAGCATTTT